These 5 T cell receptor beta chains were sequenced from one sample in a study of radiotherapy plus CTLA-4 blockade in lung cancer. The protocol was immunoSEQ multiplex PCR, while the TCRdb copy is restricted to in-frame clones and leaves out a portion. The sample lists some 30,000 clones; about four fifths were seen once. The sequencing used peripheral blood, collected from a patient treated with radiotherapy plus ipilimumab. The receptors come from a human donor with non-small cell lung cancer that progressed on radiotherapy plus ipilimumab.

The chain employs TRBV7-9 and TRBJ2-4; D may be TRBD1 (6 bases). The V gene's germline CDR1 is SEHNR and CDR2 FQNEAQ (reference sequence). The V end lost 0 bases, the J end lost 1 base, and 7 bases lay between the germline ends. The CDR3 runs to 15 residues. The DNA for the CDR3 is TGTGCCAGCAGCTTAGCACAGGGTGCCAAAAACATTCAGTACTTC. Its translation is CASSLAQGAKNIQYF.

This clone appeared a few times. This rearrangement joins TRBV7-7 to TRBJ2-5; 11 bases are shared with TRBD2. V trimming: 4 bases; J trimming: 4 bases; junction bases outside the gene matches: 5. The germline CDR1 and CDR2 sequences are SSHAT and FNYEAQ (reference sequence). CDR3 length: 15 amino acids. The CDR3 coding sequence is TGTGCCAGCAGCTATAGCGGGGGGGCTCGAGAGACCCAGTACTTC. Protein sequence: CASSYSGGARETQYF.

The chain carries TRBV9 and TRBJ2-3; the D gene is possibly TRBD2 (5 bases). The germline V and J ends were trimmed by 2 bases and 2 bases, with 12 bases remaining between them. This CDR3 spans 15 amino acids. The germline gives CDR1 SGDLS, CDR2 YYNGEE. The CDR3 protein is CASSVGSGFTDTQYF. The DNA for the CDR3 is TGTGCCAGCAGCGTGGGTTCGGGGTTCACAGATACGCAGTATTTT.

This chain links TRBV13 with TRBJ1-2; D remains ambiguous. The CDR3 is 14 residues long. The germline V and J ends were trimmed by 5 bases and 4 bases, with 14 bases remaining between them. Looked up from germline, CDR1 is PRHDT and CDR2 is FYEKMQ (reference sequence). CDR3 DNA sequence: TGTGCCAGCAGCACCGGGTCCGGCGGCTATGGCTACACCTTC. Translated: CASSTGSGGYGYTF.

The gene calls are TRBV7-9 and TRBJ2-7; weak D call: TRBD1 (6 bases). In germline, CDR1 is SEHNR, CDR2 FQNEAQ (reference sequence). CDR3 size: 12 residues. V was cut by 10 bases and J by 6 bases, with 16 bases left in between. The CDR3 sequence is CAIDRSTGEQYF. CDR3 bases: TGTGCCATCGACAGGTCGACTGGCGAGCAGTACTTC.